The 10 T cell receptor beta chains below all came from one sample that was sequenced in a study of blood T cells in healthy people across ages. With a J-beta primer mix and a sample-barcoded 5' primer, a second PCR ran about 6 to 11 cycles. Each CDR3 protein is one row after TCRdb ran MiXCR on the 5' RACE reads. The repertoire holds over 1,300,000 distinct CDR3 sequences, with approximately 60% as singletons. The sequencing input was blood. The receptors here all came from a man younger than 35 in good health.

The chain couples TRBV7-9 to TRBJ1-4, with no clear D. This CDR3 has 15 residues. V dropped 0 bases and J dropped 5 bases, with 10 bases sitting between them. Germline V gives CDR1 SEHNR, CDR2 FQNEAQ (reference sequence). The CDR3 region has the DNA TGTGCCAGCAGCTTAGCCGTCACAAGAAATGAAAAACTGTTTTTT. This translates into CASSLAVTRNEKLFF.

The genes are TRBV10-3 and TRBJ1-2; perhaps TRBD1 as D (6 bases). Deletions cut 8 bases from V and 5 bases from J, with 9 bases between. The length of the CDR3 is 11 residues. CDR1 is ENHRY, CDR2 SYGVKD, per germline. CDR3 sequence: CAIETGYGYTF. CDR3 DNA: TGTGCCATCGAGACAGGTTATGGCTACACCTTC.

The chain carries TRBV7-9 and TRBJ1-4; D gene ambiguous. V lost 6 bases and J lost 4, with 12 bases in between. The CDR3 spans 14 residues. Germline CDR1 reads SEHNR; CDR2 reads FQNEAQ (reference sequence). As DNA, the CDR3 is TGTGCCAGCAGAACCTGGGAGGATAATGAAAAACTGTTTTTT. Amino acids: CASRTWEDNEKLFF.

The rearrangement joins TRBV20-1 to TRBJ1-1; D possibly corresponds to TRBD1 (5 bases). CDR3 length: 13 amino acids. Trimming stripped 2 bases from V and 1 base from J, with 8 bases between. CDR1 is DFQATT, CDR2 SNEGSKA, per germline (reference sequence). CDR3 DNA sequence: TGCAGTGCTAGACAAGGACAGAACACTGAAGCTTTCTTT. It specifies CSARQGQNTEAFF.

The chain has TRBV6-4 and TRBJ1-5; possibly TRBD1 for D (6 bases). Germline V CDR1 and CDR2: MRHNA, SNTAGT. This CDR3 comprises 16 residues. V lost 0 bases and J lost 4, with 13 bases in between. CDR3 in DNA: TGTGCCAGCAGTGACTCAAGGACAGAGATTAATCAGCCCCAGCATTTT. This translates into CASSDSRTEINQPQHF.

CDR3 amino acids: CASSHDGAPSGYTF. The CDR3 DNA sequence: TGCGCCAGCAGCCATGACGGGGCGCCTAGTGGCTACACCTTC. This chain uses TRBV4-1 with TRBJ1-2; possible D gene TRBD1, 5 bases. The CDR3 runs 14 residues. Germline-derived CDR1 and CDR2 are MGHRA and YSYEKL. Trimming left V 3 bases short and J 7 bases short, with 15 bases between.

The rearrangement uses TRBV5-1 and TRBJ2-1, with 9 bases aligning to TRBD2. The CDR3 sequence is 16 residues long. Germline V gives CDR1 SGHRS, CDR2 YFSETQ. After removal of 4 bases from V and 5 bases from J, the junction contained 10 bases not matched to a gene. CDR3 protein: CASSTGSPSGNNEQFF. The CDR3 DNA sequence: TGCGCCAGCAGCACCGGTTCCCCTAGCGGGAACAATGAGCAGTTCTTC. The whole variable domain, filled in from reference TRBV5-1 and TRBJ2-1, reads KAGVTQTPRYLIKTRGQQVTLSCSPISGHRSVSWYQQTPGQGLQFLFEYFSETQRNKGNFPGRFSGRQFSNSRSEMNVSTLELGDSALYLCASSTGSPSGNNEQFFGPGTRLTVL.

The CDR3 coding sequence is TGCAGCTTTGCGGGGGACGGGGTGAACACTGAAGCTTTCTTT. Its protein product is CSFAGDGVNTEAFF. The chain employs TRBV29-1 and TRBJ1-1; maybe TRBD1 (5 bases). In germline, CDR1 is SQVTM, CDR2 ANQGSEA. Trimming removed 8 bases from V and 0 bases from J, with 16 bases in between. This CDR3 comprises 14 residues.

The CDR3 sequence: CASIDRQGINSGANVLTF. The CDR3 nucleotides are TGTGCCAGCATCGACCGACAGGGTATAAACTCTGGGGCCAACGTCCTGACTTTC. The V and J genes are TRBV6-2 or TRBV6-3 and TRBJ2-6; 7 nucleotides agree with TRBD1. The germline V gene has CDR1 MNHEY and CDR2 SVGEGT. J lost 0 bases, V lost 7 bases, and 12 bases had no gene match. CDR3 length: 18 amino acids.

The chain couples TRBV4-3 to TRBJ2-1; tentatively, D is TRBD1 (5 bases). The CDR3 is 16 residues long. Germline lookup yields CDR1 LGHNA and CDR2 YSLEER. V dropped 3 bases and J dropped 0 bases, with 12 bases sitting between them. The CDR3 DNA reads TGCGCCAGCAGCCAGGTAGCACAGGACTCCTACAATGAGCAGTTCTTC. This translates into CASSQVAQDSYNEQFF.